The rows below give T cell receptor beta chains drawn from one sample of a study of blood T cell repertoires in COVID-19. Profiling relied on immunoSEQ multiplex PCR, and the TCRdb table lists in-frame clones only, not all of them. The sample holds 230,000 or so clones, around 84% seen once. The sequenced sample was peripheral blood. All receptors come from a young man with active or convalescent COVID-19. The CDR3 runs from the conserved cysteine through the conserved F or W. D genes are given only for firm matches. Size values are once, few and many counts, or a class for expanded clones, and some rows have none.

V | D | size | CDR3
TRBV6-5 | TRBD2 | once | CASRGTSESNEQFF
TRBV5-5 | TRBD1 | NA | CASSDRQGATDTQYF
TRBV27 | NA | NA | CASRAGSVSGNTIYF
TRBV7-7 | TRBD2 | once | CASSDGPRGGREQFF
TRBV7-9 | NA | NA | CASSSNRAGNTIYF
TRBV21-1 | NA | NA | CASSRGQGKYYGYTF
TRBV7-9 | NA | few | CASSSGQTYYTNEKLFF
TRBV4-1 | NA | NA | CASSPRPRFTDTQYF
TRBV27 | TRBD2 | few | CASSYGTSGTNTGELFF
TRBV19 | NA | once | CASSPSTDTQYF
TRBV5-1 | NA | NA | CASSLRQVVGNSPLHF
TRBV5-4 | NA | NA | CASSLGLSDTIYF
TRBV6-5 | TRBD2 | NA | CAISGSGRDNEQFF
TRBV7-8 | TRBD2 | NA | CASSSWASGSYEQYF
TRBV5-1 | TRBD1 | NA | CASSFGGTGDGYTF